This entry lists 21 T cell receptor beta chains sequenced from one sample in a study of blood T cell repertoires in COVID-19. Produced via immunoSEQ multiplex PCR; TCRdb's table is partial and in-frame only. The table has about 15,000 clones, under 80% seen once. Sequencing was performed on peripheral blood. These receptors came from a man aged 65 to 85 with active or convalescent COVID-19.

This clone appeared a few times. This chain joins TRBV9 and TRBJ2-1; 9 bases match TRBD2. CDR1 is SGDLS, CDR2 YYNGEE, per germline. This CDR3 region has 15 residues. V was pared by 2 bases and J by 7 bases, with 7 bases of the junction left unmatched. CDR3 sequence (DNA): TGTGCCAGCAGCGTTGCGGGAGGGCCGGAGAATGAGCAGTTCTTC. Protein product: CASSVAGGPENEQFF.

This clone was counted once. The gene calls are TRBV6-5 and TRBJ2-5; a weak D match, TRBD2 (6 bases). The V gene lost 2 bases and the J gene lost 5 bases, with 15 bases spanning the gap. Germline V gives CDR1 MNHEY, CDR2 SVGAGI. CDR3 size: 15 residues. The CDR3: CASSYPRLGLETQYF. The DNA of the CDR3 is TGTGCCAGCAGTTACCCCCGACTAGGATTGGAGACCCAGTACTTC.

This clone was counted a few times. This rearrangement joins TRBV6-6 to TRBJ1-2, with 11 nucleotides matching TRBD1. The CDR3 length is 15 residues. Germline V gives CDR1 MNHNY, CDR2 SVGAGI (reference sequence). J lost 3 bases, V lost 5 bases, and 5 bases had no gene match. The CDR3 DNA reads as TGTGCCAGCAGTCGTCCGGACAGGGGGCACTATGGCTACACCTTC. This codes for CASSRPDRGHYGYTF.

This clone was counted only a few times. This chain uses TRBV2 with TRBJ1-1; a weak D match, TRBD1 (6 bases). V lost 7 bases and J 1 base, leaving 10 bases between the germline ends. CDR1 is SNHLY and CDR2 is FYNNEI in the germline V gene. The CDR3 consists of 13 residues. CDR3 bases: TGTGCCAGCACCGAGACAGGGAACACTGAAGCTTTCTTT. Translated, it gives CASTETGNTEAFF.

The chain uses TRBV30 and TRBJ2-7; maybe TRBD2 (5 bases). Germline CDR1 GTSNPN, CDR2 SVGIG (reference sequence). The length of the CDR3 is 14 residues. V was clipped by 0 bases and J by 2 bases, with 11 bases between them. The DNA of the CDR3 is TGTGCCTGGAGTGTACAATTAGCGCCCTACGAGCAGTACTTC. Protein product: CAWSVQLAPYEQYF.

The rearrangement uses TRBV6-5 and TRBJ1-5; TRBD1 is a possible D gene (6 bases). This CDR3 has 13 amino acids. Germline CDR1 and CDR2: MNHEY and SVGAGI. V was pared by 7 bases and J by 3 bases, with 10 bases between. In DNA form, the CDR3 reads TGTGCCAGCAATGGACAGTACAATCAGCCCCAGCATTTT. This gives the protein CASNGQYNQPQHF.

The chain links TRBV7-2 to TRBJ2-1; 14 nucleotides match TRBD2. Trimming removed 6 bases from V and 10 bases from J; junction bases left unmatched: 11. Germline V gives CDR1 SGHTA, CDR2 FQGNSA. CDR3 length: 16 residues. As DNA, the CDR3 is TGTGCCAGCAGTTACGGACTAGCGGGAGGTCGCCGGGAGCAGTTCTTC. This gives the protein CASSYGLAGGRREQFF.

The chain uses TRBV4-2 and TRBJ2-7, with 8 bases identical to TRBD2. The trim removed 2 bases at V and 5 bases at J, leaving 20 bases unmatched. This CDR3 region has 19 residues. Looked up from germline, CDR1 is LGHNA and CDR2 is YNFKEQ. DNA for the CDR3: TGTGCCAGCAGCCAATCGTATTTTTTGGCGGGGGGCCCGGATAACGAGCAGTACTTC. It specifies CASSQSYFLAGGPDNEQYF.

The gene calls are TRBV4-2 and TRBJ2-7, with 8 bases identical to TRBD2. CDR1 is LGHNA and CDR2 is YNFKEQ in the germline V gene. The CDR3 has 15 amino acids. V trimming: 0 bases; J trimming: 7 bases; junction bases outside the gene matches: 8. The CDR3 nucleotides are TGTGCCAGCAGCCAAGATACTAGCGGAGCGGGGGAGCAGTACTTC. Translating gives CASSQDTSGAGEQYF.

The chain is built from TRBV10-2 and TRBJ1-1, with a possible D match to TRBD1 (6 bases). CDR1 and CDR2 (germline): WSHSY, SAAADI. The ends were cut back, 2 bases at V and 4 bases at J, with 11 bases in the middle. The CDR3 is 14 residues long. This CDR3 reads CASSEQGRVTEAFF. The DNA of the CDR3 is TGCGCCAGCAGTGAGCAGGGGCGAGTCACTGAAGCTTTCTTT.

The chain employs TRBV2 and TRBJ1-5, with a possible D match to TRBD1 (5 bases). In germline, CDR1 is SNHLY, CDR2 FYNNEI. With 2 bases removed from V and 3 bases from J, the gap between germline ends came to 11 bases. CDR3 length: 15 residues. The CDR3 spells CASSEMGQYNQPQHF. CDR3 nucleotide sequence: TGTGCCAGCAGTGAAATGGGGCAGTACAATCAGCCCCAGCATTTT.

This chain links TRBV19 with TRBJ2-2; 11 bases map to TRBD1. Germline CDR1 is LNHDA and CDR2 is SQIVND (reference sequence). CDR3 length: 15 residues. V was pared by 4 bases and J by 7 bases, with 5 bases of the junction left unmatched. The CDR3 coding sequence is TGTGCCAGTAGTACGGACAGGGGGCAAGGCGGGGAGCTGTTTTTT. Translation gives CASSTDRGQGGELFF.

CDR3 coding DNA: TGTGCCAGCAGACCGAGGACAGTGGCCAAAAACATTCAGTACTTC. Encoded protein: CASRPRTVAKNIQYF. The V gene is TRBV6-5, the J gene TRBJ2-4, with D possibly being TRBD1 (6 bases). The CDR3 sequence is 15 residues long. The germline V and J ends were trimmed by 6 bases and 1 base, with 13 bases remaining between them. Per the germline V gene, CDR1 is MNHEY and CDR2 is SVGAGI.

V usage is TRBV6-2 or TRBV6-3 and J usage is TRBJ2-1; D is unclear. Trimming left V 5 bases short and J 4 bases short, with 6 bases between. This CDR3 region has 12 residues. Germline CDR1 MNHEY, CDR2 SVGEGT. CDR3 region: CASSTVYNEQFF. The DNA of the CDR3 is TGTGCCAGCAGTACTGTGTACAATGAGCAGTTCTTC.

The chain is built from TRBV29-1 and TRBJ2-3; 7 bases are a match to TRBD2. CDR3 length: 13 residues. Germline values: CDR1 SQVTM, CDR2 ANQGSEA. V lost 6 bases, J lost 2 bases, and 5 bases stayed unmatched. The CDR3 is CSVWGGTTDTQYF. In DNA, the CDR3 is TGCAGCGTCTGGGGGGGGACCACAGATACGCAGTATTTT.

This sequence joins TRBV5-6 and TRBJ2-3; 11 bases are a match to TRBD2. There are 18 residues in the CDR3. CDR1 is SGHDT, CDR2 YYEEEE, per germline. J lost 1 base, V lost 0 bases, and 7 bases had no gene match. CDR3 sequence (DNA): TGTGCCAGCAGCTTGGATCTAGCGGGAGGACACCGCACAGATACGCAGTATTTT. As protein: CASSLDLAGGHRTDTQYF.

This clone was detected a few times. The chain couples TRBV5-4 to TRBJ1-3; 7 bases are shared with TRBD1. This CDR3 region has 17 residues. Germline V gives CDR1 SGHNT, CDR2 YYREEE (reference sequence). After removal of 4 bases from V and 0 bases from J, the junction contained 10 bases not matched to a gene. CDR3 sequence: CASSVGAGGSSGNTIYF. In nucleotides, the CDR3 is TGTGCCAGCAGCGTAGGAGCAGGGGGTTCCTCTGGAAACACCATATATTTT.

CDR3 nucleotides: TGTGCCAGTAGTCCCACGGACAGGGGGTTGAACACTGAAGCTTTCTTT. Translated: CASSPTDRGLNTEAFF. The V gene is TRBV19, the J gene TRBJ1-1; 10 bases map to TRBD1. The V and J ends lost 5 bases and 0 bases, in that order; junction bases with no gene match: 6. The germline V gene has CDR1 LNHDA and CDR2 SQIVND (reference sequence). The length of the CDR3 is 16 residues.

This chain uses TRBV18 with TRBJ1-5; TRBD1 might be the D (6 bases). The CDR3 has 15 residues. Germline CDR1 reads KGHSH; CDR2 reads LQKENI. V shed 6 bases and J shed 2 bases, with 14 bases lying between them. In nucleotides, the CDR3 is TGTGCCAGCTCGCTCTCTGGGGGCGGCAATCAGCCCCAGCATTTT. Translation gives CASSLSGGGNQPQHF. The full variable domain, rest sourced from reference TRBV18 and TRBJ1-5, is NAGVMQNPRHLVRRRGQEARLRCSPMKGHSHVYWYRQLPEEGLKFMVYLQKENIIDESGMPKERFSAEFPKEGPSILRIQQVVRGDSAAYFCASSLSGGGNQPQHFGDGTRLSIL.

The genes are TRBV15 and TRBJ1-5; possible D gene TRBD1, 6 bases. The CDR3 consists of 14 residues. V lost 0 bases and J 5 bases, leaving 8 bases between the germline ends. Germline loops: CDR1 LNHNV, CDR2 YYDKDF (reference sequence). The CDR3 DNA reads as TGTGCCACCAGCAGAGATAAGGGGGATCAGCCCCAGCATTTT. Its translation is CATSRDKGDQPQHF. The whole variable domain, remainder taken from reference TRBV15 and TRBJ1-5, is DAMVIQNPRYQVTQFGKPVTLSCSQTLNHNVMYWYQQKSSQAPKLLFHYYDKDFNNEADTPDNFQSRRPNTSFCFLDIRSPGLGDTAMYLCATSRDKGDQPQHFGDGTRLSIL.

The V and J genes are TRBV12-2 and TRBJ2-3; TRBD1 is the table's D call and was not checked against the DNA. TRBV12-2 is shown as a pseudogene. There are 16 residues in the CDR3. The CDR3 sequence: CASRSEPGQGRDTQYF. The CDR3 DNA sequence: TGTGCAAGTCGCTCTGAGCCCGGGCAGGGGCGGGATACGCAGTATTTT.